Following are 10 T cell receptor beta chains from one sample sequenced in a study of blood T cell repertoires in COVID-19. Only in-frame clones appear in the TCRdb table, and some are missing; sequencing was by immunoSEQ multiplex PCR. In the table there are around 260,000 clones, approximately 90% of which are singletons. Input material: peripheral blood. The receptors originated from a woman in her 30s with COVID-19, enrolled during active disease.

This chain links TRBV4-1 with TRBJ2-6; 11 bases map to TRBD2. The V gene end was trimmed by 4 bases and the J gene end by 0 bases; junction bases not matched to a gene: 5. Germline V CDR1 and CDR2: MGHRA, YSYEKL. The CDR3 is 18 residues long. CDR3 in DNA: TGCGCCAGCAGCCGAGGGACTAGCGGCCTCTCTGGGGCCAACGTCCTGACTTTC. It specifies CASSRGTSGLSGANVLTF.

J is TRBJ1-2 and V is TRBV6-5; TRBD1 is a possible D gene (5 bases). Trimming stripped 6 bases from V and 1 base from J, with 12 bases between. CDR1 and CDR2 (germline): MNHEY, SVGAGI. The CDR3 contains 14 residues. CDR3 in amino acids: CASRARAVNYGYTF. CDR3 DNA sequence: TGTGCCAGCAGAGCCAGGGCCGTTAACTATGGCTACACCTTC.

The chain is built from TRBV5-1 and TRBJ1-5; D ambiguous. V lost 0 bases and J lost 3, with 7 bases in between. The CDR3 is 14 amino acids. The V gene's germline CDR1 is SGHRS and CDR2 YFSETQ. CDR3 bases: TGCGCCAGCAGCTTGGCCAGTTACAATCAGCCCCAGCATTTT. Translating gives CASSLASYNQPQHF. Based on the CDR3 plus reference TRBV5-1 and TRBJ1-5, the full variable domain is KAGVTQTPRYLIKTRGQQVTLSCSPISGHRSVSWYQQTPGQGLQFLFEYFSETQRNKGNFPGRFSGRQFSNSRSEMNVSTLELGDSALYLCASSLASYNQPQHFGDGTRLSIL.

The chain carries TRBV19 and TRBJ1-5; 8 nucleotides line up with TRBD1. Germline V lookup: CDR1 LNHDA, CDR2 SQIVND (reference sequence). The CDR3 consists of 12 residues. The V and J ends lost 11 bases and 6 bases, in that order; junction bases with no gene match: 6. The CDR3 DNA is TGTGCCTCAACAGGGGGAGCTCAGCCCCAGCATTTT. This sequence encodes CASTGGAQPQHF.

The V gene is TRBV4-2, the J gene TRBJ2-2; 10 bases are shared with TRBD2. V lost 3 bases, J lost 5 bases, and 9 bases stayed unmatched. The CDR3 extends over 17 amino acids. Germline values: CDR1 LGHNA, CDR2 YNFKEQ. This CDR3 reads CASSQQQLAGRTGELFF. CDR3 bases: TGTGCCAGCAGCCAGCAACAACTAGCGGGAAGGACCGGGGAGCTGTTTTTT.

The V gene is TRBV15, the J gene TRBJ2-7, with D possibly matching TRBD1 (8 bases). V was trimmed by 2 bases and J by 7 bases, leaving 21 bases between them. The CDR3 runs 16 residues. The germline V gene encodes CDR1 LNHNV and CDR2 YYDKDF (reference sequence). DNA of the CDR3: TGTGCCACCAGCAGAAAAATAGGACAGGGAGGGTCGGAGCAGTACTTC. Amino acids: CATSRKIGQGGSEQYF. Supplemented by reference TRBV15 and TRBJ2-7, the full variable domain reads DAMVIQNPRYQVTQFGKPVTLSCSQTLNHNVMYWYQQKSSQAPKLLFHYYDKDFNNEADTPDNFQSRRPNTSFCFLDIRSPGLGDTAMYLCATSRKIGQGGSEQYFGPGTRLTVT.

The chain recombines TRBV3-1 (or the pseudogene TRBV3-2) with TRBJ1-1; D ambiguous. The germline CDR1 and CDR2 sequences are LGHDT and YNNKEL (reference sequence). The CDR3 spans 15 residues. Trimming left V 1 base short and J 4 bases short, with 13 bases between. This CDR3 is CASSQGVHPPTEAFF. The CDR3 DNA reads TGTGCCAGCAGCCAAGGAGTCCATCCCCCCACTGAAGCTTTCTTT.

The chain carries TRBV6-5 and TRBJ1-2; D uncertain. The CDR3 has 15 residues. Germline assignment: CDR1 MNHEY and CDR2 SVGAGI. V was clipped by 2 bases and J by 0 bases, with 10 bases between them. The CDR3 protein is CASSYDPGTNYGYTF. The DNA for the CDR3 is TGTGCCAGCAGTTACGATCCAGGTACTAACTATGGCTACACCTTC.

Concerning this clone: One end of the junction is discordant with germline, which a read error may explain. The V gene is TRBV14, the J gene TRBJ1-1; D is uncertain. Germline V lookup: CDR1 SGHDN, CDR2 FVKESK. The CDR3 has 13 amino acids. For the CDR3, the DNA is TGTGCCAGCAGGCAAGCCTCTTCCACTGAAGCTTTCTTT. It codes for CASRQASSTEAFF.

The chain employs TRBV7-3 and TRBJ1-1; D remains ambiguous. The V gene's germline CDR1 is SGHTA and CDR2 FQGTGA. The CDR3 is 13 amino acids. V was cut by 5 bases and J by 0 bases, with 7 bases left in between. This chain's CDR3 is CASSPGLNTEAFF. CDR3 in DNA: TGTGCCAGCAGCCCGGGTCTGAACACTGAAGCTTTCTTT.